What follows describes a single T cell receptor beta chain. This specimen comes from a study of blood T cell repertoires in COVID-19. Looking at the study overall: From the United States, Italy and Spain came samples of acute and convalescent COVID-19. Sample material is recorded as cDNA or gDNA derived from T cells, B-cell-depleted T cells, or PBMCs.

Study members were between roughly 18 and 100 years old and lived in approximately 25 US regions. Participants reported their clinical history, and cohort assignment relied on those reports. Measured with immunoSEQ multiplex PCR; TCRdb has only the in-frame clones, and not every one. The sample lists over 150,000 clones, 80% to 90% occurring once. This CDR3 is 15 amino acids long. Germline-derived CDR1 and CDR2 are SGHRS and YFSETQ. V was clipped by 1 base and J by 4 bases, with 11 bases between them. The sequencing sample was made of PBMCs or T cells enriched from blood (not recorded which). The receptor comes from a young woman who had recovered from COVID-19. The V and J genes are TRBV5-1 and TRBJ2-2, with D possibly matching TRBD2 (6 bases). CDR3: CASSLWRGATGELFF. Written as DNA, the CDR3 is TGCGCCAGCAGCTTGTGGAGGGGTGCCACCGGGGAGCTGTTTTTT.